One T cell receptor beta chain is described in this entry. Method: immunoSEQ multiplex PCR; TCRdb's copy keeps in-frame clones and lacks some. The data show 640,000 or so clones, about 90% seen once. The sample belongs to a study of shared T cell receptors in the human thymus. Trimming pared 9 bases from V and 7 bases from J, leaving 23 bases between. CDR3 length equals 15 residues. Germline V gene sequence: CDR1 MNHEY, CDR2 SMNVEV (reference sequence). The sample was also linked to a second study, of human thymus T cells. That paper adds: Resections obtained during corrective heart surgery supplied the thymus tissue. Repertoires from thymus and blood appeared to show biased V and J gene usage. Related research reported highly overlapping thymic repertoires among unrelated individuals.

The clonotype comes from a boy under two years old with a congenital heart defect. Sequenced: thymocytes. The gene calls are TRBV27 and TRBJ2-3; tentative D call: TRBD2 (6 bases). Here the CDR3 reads CASSSSTSRRHTQYF. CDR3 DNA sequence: TGTGCCAGTTCCAGCAGTACTAGCAGGAGGCATACGCAGTATTTT.